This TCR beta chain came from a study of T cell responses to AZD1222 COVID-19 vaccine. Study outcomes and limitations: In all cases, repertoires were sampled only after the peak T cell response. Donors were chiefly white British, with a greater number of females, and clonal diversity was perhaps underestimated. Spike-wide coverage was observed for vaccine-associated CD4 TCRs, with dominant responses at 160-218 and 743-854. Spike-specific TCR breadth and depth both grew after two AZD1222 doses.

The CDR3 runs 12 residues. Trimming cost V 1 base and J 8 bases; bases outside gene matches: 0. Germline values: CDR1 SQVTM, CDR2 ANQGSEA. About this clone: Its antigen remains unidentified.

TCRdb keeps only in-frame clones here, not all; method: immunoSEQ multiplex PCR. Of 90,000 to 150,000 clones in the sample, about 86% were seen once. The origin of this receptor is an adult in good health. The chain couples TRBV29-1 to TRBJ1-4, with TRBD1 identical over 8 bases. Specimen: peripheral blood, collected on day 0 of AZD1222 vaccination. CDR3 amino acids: CSVEGTGEKLFF. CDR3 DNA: TGCAGCGTTGAAGGGACAGGGGAAAAACTGTTTTTT.